This TCR beta chain was sequenced for a study of T cell clusters in autoimmune cytopenias. Points from the study as a whole: Exclusive TRB clusters were about 2.8-fold more numerous in healthy donors than in active autoimmune hepatitis.

TRB amplification used 250 ng of peripheral blood genomic DNA. TRB rearrangements were amplified by touch-down multiplex PCR with mixed TRB-A/B primers. From the multiplex PCR reads, TCRdb lists one entry per CDR3 protein and no DNA. This sample contains more than 6,000 distinct CDR3 sequences. With regard to this clonotype: Its antigen is not known.

The CDR3 runs 15 residues. Per the germline V gene, CDR1 is KGHSH and CDR2 is LQKENI. These sequences were also reported in another study, on T cell repertoires in aging, cancer and after chemotherapy. Per that study: Six age groups, ranging from 30 or younger to 70 or older, included the donors.

V is TRBV18 and J is TRBJ2-3; TCRdb returns TRBD1, unconfirmable since there is no DNA. Material: peripheral blood. The receptor was derived from a human donor in good health. CDR3: CASSPPTGLTDTQYF.